This T cell receptor beta chain was identified in a study of shared clonotypes between healthy human individuals. The wider study: In total, the donors were a couple of women and a few men aged 18 to 49. Study-level results: The study found roughly 5% of naive CD4 clonotypes shared across four donors.

Measured with immunoSEQ multiplex PCR; TCRdb has only the in-frame clones, and not every one. This table holds about 710,000 clones, about 80% found once. A note on this clone: The antigen is not known.

What was sequenced was memory CD4+ T cells sorted from blood. As to subset: CD45RA-negative fraction. This TCR was recovered from a woman aged 25 to 39 in good health.

The CDR3 is CASSYSPGEETQYF. Written as DNA, the CDR3 is TGTGCCAGCAGTTACTCCCCTGGGGAAGAGACCCAGTACTTC. The J gene is TRBJ2-5, the V gene TRBV6-5; D not certain. The CDR3 has 14 amino acids. Per germline, CDR1 MNHEY and CDR2 SVGAGI. Trimming took off 0 bases at V and 3 bases at J, with 8 bases between the two ends.